This entry lists 18 T cell receptor beta chains sequenced from one sample in a study of shared clonotypes between healthy human individuals. Assay used: immunoSEQ multiplex PCR; TCRdb lists only in-frame clones, some missing. Of some 1,400,000 clones in the sample, 95% to 97% are singletons; the top ten hold about 1%. The sequenced material came from naive CD4+ T cells sorted from blood. Described subset: CD45RA+ positively selected. The receptors come from a man in his thirties or forties in good health.

In regard to this clone: This specimen includes other DNA sequences encoding the same CDR3. The chain employs TRBV28 and TRBJ2-3; 7 positions agree with TRBD1. V lost 3 bases, J lost 4 bases, and 4 bases stayed unmatched. Per germline, CDR1 MDHEN and CDR2 SYDVKM. The CDR3 covers 14 residues. The CDR3 here is CASSFRQGADTQYF. CDR3 DNA sequence: TGTGCCAGCAGTTTTAGGCAGGGGGCAGATACGCAGTATTTT.

The gene calls are TRBV6-6 and TRBJ1-1; no definite D call. The CDR3 length is 13 residues. From germline, CDR1 is MNHNY and CDR2 SVGAGI (reference sequence). With 4 bases removed from V and 4 bases from J, the gap between germline ends came to 10 bases. This CDR3 is CASSSTTATEAFF. As DNA, the CDR3 is TGTGCCAGCAGTTCGACGACTGCCACTGAAGCTTTCTTT.

The V gene is TRBV29-1, the J gene TRBJ2-1, with 10 bases lining up with TRBD2. Germline V gives CDR1 SQVTM, CDR2 ANQGSEA. Trimming cost V 2 bases and J 9 bases; bases outside gene matches: 7. The CDR3 is 14 residues long. The CDR3 DNA reads TGCAGCGTTGAACCGCAGGGACTAGCGCTTGAGCAGTTCTTC. Protein sequence: CSVEPQGLALEQFF.

The chain employs TRBV11-2 and TRBJ2-7; D is unclear. Germline V gene data show CDR1 as SGHAT and CDR2 as FQNNGV. V lost 6 bases and J 2 bases, leaving 8 bases between the germline ends. The CDR3 runs 12 residues. The CDR3 region is CASSQATYEQYF. In nucleotides, the CDR3 is TGTGCCAGCAGTCAGGCGACCTACGAGCAGTACTTC.

The rearrangement links TRBV7-2 to TRBJ1-4; no clear D. Trimming stripped 4 bases from V and 3 bases from J, with 9 bases between. Per the germline V gene, CDR1 is SGHTA and CDR2 is FQGNSA. The CDR3 is 14 residues long. In nucleotides, the CDR3 is TGTGCCAGCAGCTCAGCGGTGGCTAATGAAAAACTGTTTTTT. Protein sequence: CASSSAVANEKLFF.

The CDR3 region has the DNA TGTGCCAGCTCACCACAAAGCCTGAGCGCCGGGGAGCTGTTTTTT. Its translation: CASSPQSLSAGELFF. V gene TRBV18 combines with J gene TRBJ2-2; no firm D call. Germline V gives CDR1 KGHSH, CDR2 LQKENI. V lost 1 base and J lost 6, with 12 bases in between. This CDR3 is built from 15 residues.

In this sample, this clone turned up once. This chain uses TRBV28 with TRBJ1-2, with D unresolved. In germline, CDR1 is MDHEN, CDR2 SYDVKM. V was clipped by 7 bases and J by 8 bases, with 14 bases between them. The CDR3 has 12 amino acids. CDR3 coding DNA: TGTGCCAGCATGACCAGATTAGGCGGCTACACCTTC. Amino acids: CASMTRLGGYTF.

This chain connects TRBV28 to TRBJ2-3, with TRBD2 as a possible D gene (6 bases). The V end was cut by 4 bases, the J end by 1 base, with 15 bases between. Germline CDR1 reads MDHEN; CDR2 reads SYDVKM. CDR3 length equals 16 residues. The CDR3 coding sequence is TGTGCCAGCAGTTCCCCCCGGAGGGCGGGCACAGATACGCAGTATTTT. Translating it yields CASSSPRRAGTDTQYF.

This sequence joins TRBV4-1 and TRBJ2-1; possibly TRBD2 for D (5 bases). With 3 bases removed from V and 0 bases from J, the gap between germline ends came to 12 bases. The CDR3 covers 16 residues. The germline V gene encodes CDR1 MGHRA and CDR2 YSYEKL. CDR3 loop: CASSHLSGSSYNEQFF. Written as DNA, the CDR3 is TGCGCCAGCAGCCATCTAAGCGGAAGCTCCTACAATGAGCAGTTCTTC.

The DNA of the CDR3 is TGTGCCAGTAGAACGACAGGGGGTGGCGAGCAGTACTTC. It encodes CASRTTGGGEQYF. The chain uses TRBV19 and TRBJ2-7, with TRBD1 matching 9 bases. Looked up from germline, CDR1 is LNHDA and CDR2 is SQIVND (reference sequence). V was pared by 6 bases and J by 6 bases, with 6 bases of the junction left unmatched. CDR3 length: 13 amino acids.

The V and J genes are TRBV5-5 and TRBJ1-2; 8 nucleotides agree with TRBD1. V shed 4 bases and J 8 bases; nucleotides not matched to a gene: 10. The CDR3 runs 14 residues. The V gene's germline CDR1 is SGHKS and CDR2 YYEKEE (reference sequence). CDR3 coding DNA: TGTGCCAGCAGCCGCGACAGGGGTGCACGAGGCTACACCTTC. Amino acids: CASSRDRGARGYTF.

The sample holds one count of this clone. J is TRBJ2-7 and V is TRBV18; TRBD1 might be the D (6 bases). Germline V lookup: CDR1 KGHSH, CDR2 LQKENI. The CDR3 spans 14 residues. Trimming cost V 2 bases and J 2 bases, with 10 bases left between them. The CDR3: CASSPYREPYEQYF. The CDR3 DNA reads TGTGCCAGCTCACCATACAGGGAACCCTACGAGCAGTACTTC.

The chain has TRBV29-1 and TRBJ2-4, with 7 bases matching TRBD2. The CDR3 is made up of 15 amino acids. Germline V lookup: CDR1 SQVTM, CDR2 ANQGSEA. The junction had 12 bases not matched to a gene; V was cut back by 8 bases and J by 2 bases. CDR3 sequence reads: CSIRGGSATKNIQYF. The CDR3, as DNA: TGCAGCATTCGGGGCGGGAGTGCGACCAAAAACATTCAGTACTTC.

The chain is built from TRBV28 and TRBJ2-2; weak D call: TRBD2 (6 bases). Germline lookup yields CDR1 MDHEN and CDR2 SYDVKM. V was cut by 7 bases and J by 6 bases, with 12 bases left in between. This CDR3 is built from 13 residues. This CDR3 reads CASNPSEAGELFF. CDR3 DNA sequence: TGTGCCAGCAACCCTAGCGAGGCCGGGGAGCTGTTTTTT.

The V and J genes are TRBV18 and TRBJ1-4, with D uncertain. Trimming pared 2 bases from V and 4 bases from J, leaving 8 bases between. The CDR3 has 14 residues. Germline V gives CDR1 KGHSH, CDR2 LQKENI. Here the CDR3 reads CASSPRVDNEKLFF. CDR3 sequence (DNA): TGTGCCAGCTCACCAAGAGTTGATAATGAAAAACTGTTTTTT.

CDR3 region: CASSATMGQGAYEQYF. In DNA form, the CDR3 reads TGTGCCAGCAGCGCCACCATGGGACAGGGGGCCTACGAGCAGTACTTC. The rearrangement links TRBV9 to TRBJ2-7; 11 nucleotides agree with TRBD1. Trimming cost V 3 bases and J 2 bases; bases outside gene matches: 7. The CDR3 is 16 residues long. Germline V lookup: CDR1 SGDLS, CDR2 YYNGEE.

The V and J genes are TRBV4-3 and TRBJ1-3; TRBD1 might be the D (6 bases). Germline V gives CDR1 LGHNA, CDR2 YSLEER. The CDR3 is 16 residues long. The V and J ends lost 2 bases and 0 bases respectively, with 11 bases between them. The CDR3 loop reads CASSQHPDSSGNTIYF. CDR3 nucleotides: TGCGCCAGCAGCCAACACCCGGACAGCTCTGGAAACACCATATATTTT.

The rearrangement links TRBV5-1 to TRBJ2-1, with 9 bases lining up with TRBD1. With V trimmed by 2 bases and J by 9 bases, 18 bases remained unmatched. Germline V gene data show CDR1 as SGHRS and CDR2 as YFSETQ. There are 18 residues in the CDR3. CDR3 region: CASSLGVSGTGYFGEQFF. The CDR3 DNA reads as TGCGCCAGCAGCTTAGGTGTTTCCGGGACAGGGTATTTTGGTGAGCAGTTCTTC.